This passage covers 2 T cell receptor beta chains from one sample sequenced in a study of early T cells in non-severe SARS-CoV-2 infection. TCRdb re-derived calls from the 5' RACE reads in MiXCR, one entry per CDR3 protein. Altogether some 30,000 distinct CDR3 sequences are present, roughly 5% being singletons, with the ten largest covering roughly 6.5%. Sample: whole blood. Every receptor here comes from an adult who was a healthcare worker with PCR-confirmed SARS-CoV-2 infection or an uninfected control (not recorded which).

This clonotype was found many times. The rearrangement uses TRBV30 and TRBJ2-2; D perhaps matches TRBD2 (6 bases). CDR3 length: 15 residues. Trimming shortened V by 2 bases and J by 6 bases, and 16 bases separated the two germline ends. Germline V gene data show CDR1 as GTSNPN and CDR2 as SVGIG (reference sequence). The CDR3 sequence is CAWSLDPREAGELFF. The CDR3 DNA is TGTGCCTGGAGTTTGGACCCCAGGGAGGCCGGGGAGCTGTTTTTT.

This clonotype occurred a few times. This chain connects TRBV10-3 to TRBJ1-6; D possibly corresponds to TRBD1 (5 bases). CDR1 ENHRY and CDR2 SYGVKD come from the germline V gene. Deletions cut 6 bases from V and 10 bases from J, with 13 bases between. This CDR3 has 13 amino acids. CDR3 bases: TGTGCCATCAGGGCGCAGGGCGAATCACCCCTCCACTTT. It yields the protein CAIRAQGESPLHF.